A single sample is the source of the 25 T cell receptor beta chains below, sequenced in a study of cytomegalovirus exposure and HLA in healthy donors. 60 Vbeta and 13 Jbeta primers were used in PCR. Measured with immunoSEQ multiplex PCR; TCRdb has only the in-frame clones, and not every one. The sample has around 130,000 clones, over 75% seen once. The sample consisted of PBMCs. The origin of the receptors is a man aged 25 to 45 in good health and CMV-seronegative.

The rearrangement uses TRBV9 and TRBJ1-2; D unresolved. From germline, CDR1 is SGDLS and CDR2 YYNGEE. CDR3 length equals 13 residues. V lost 1 base to trimming and J lost 4 bases, with 8 bases between them. This CDR3 is CASSVFFGYGYTF. CDR3 bases: TGTGCCAGCAGCGTATTCTTCGGCTATGGCTACACCTTC.

This chain links TRBV13 with TRBJ2-5; D remains unclear. The germline gives CDR1 PRHDT, CDR2 FYEKMQ (reference sequence). Trimming pared 5 bases from V and 1 base from J, leaving 8 bases between. CDR3 length: 13 residues. CDR3 amino acids: CASSNTVQETQYF. The CDR3 DNA is TGTGCCAGCAGCAACACAGTCCAAGAGACCCAGTACTTC.

The V call is TRBV19, the J call TRBJ2-2; D gene unclear. V was cut by 7 bases and J by 4 bases, with 13 bases left in between. The CDR3 loop spans 14 amino acids. CDR1 is LNHDA, CDR2 SQIVND, per germline (reference sequence). This CDR3 is CASTHPSFTGELFF. In DNA, the CDR3 is TGTGCCAGTACCCACCCCAGTTTCACCGGGGAGCTGTTTTTT.

The CDR3 protein is CASSLGLEPNEQFF. The CDR3 nucleotides are TGTGCCAGCAGCTTAGGGCTAGAGCCCAATGAGCAGTTCTTC. The gene calls are TRBV7-2 and TRBJ2-1, with unresolved D. V lost 1 base and J lost 6, with 10 bases in between. This CDR3 spans 14 amino acids. Germline V gene data show CDR1 as SGHTA and CDR2 as FQGNSA.

The chain recombines TRBV6-5 with TRBJ2-1; D call uncertain. The CDR3 totals 10 residues. Trimming cost V 7 bases and J 5 bases, with 3 bases left between them. The germline gives CDR1 MNHEY, CDR2 SVGAGI. For the CDR3, the DNA is TGTGCCAGCACGGACAATGAGCAGTTCTTC. This encodes CASTDNEQFF.

The chain employs TRBV5-4 and TRBJ1-6; the match to TRBD1 covers 7 bases. V gave up 1 base and J gave up 3 bases; unmatched junction bases: 13. The CDR3 contains 19 residues. Germline V gene sequence: CDR1 SGHNT, CDR2 YYREEE (reference sequence). CDR3 sequence reads: CASSLRGHRGSDYNSPLHF. The CDR3 nucleotides are TGTGCCAGCAGCTTGCGGGGCCACAGGGGATCGGACTATAATTCACCCCTCCACTTT. Based on the CDR3 plus reference TRBV5-4 and TRBJ1-6, the full variable domain is ETGVTQSPTHLIKTRGQQVTLRCSSQSGHNTVSWYQQALGQGPQFIFQYYREEENGRGNFPPRFSGLQFPNYSSELNVNALELDDSALYLCASSLRGHRGSDYNSPLHFGNGTRLTVT.

This rearrangement joins TRBV7-9 to TRBJ2-7; 11 bases match TRBD1. The germline V gene encodes CDR1 SEHNR and CDR2 FQNEAQ (reference sequence). V shed 3 bases, J shed 4 bases, and the junction held 5 bases outside the gene matches. The CDR3 runs 15 residues. The CDR3 reads CASSFLGQGAYEQYF. CDR3 DNA: TGTGCCAGCAGCTTCCTTGGACAGGGGGCGTACGAGCAGTACTTC.

The chain uses TRBV25-1 and TRBJ2-4; tentatively, D is TRBD1 (5 bases). Germline CDR1 and CDR2: MGHDK and SYGVNS. This CDR3 region has 16 residues. V was clipped by 1 base and J by 3 bases, with 13 bases between them. The CDR3 loop reads CASSELSGKGKNIQYF. As DNA, the CDR3 is TGTGCCAGCAGTGAATTGTCAGGGAAAGGCAAAAACATTCAGTACTTC.

The V and J genes are TRBV2 and TRBJ1-1; D not certain. V lost 4 bases and J 1 base, leaving 19 bases between the germline ends. Germline assignment: CDR1 SNHLY and CDR2 FYNNEI. The CDR3 loop spans 17 amino acids. This CDR3 reads CASSVSNSGVGNTEAFF. CDR3 nucleotide sequence: TGTGCCAGCAGTGTATCTAATTCCGGGGTAGGGAACACTGAAGCTTTCTTT.

The chain links TRBV19 to TRBJ1-2; 8 positions match TRBD1. There are 15 residues in the CDR3. Germline CDR1 reads LNHDA; CDR2 reads SQIVND (reference sequence). With 9 bases clipped from V and 0 bases from J, the junction kept 9 bases outside the gene matches. Here the CDR3 DNA reads TGTGCCAGCGGAAAACAGGGGGGAACTAACTATGGCTACACCTTC. This sequence encodes CASGKQGGTNYGYTF.

CDR3 region: CASSPTSGGARETQYF. Here the CDR3 DNA reads TGCGCCAGCAGTCCGACTAGCGGGGGGGCCCGAGAGACCCAGTACTTC. The chain couples TRBV5-1 to TRBJ2-5, with 14 bases identical to TRBD2. With 5 bases clipped from V and 4 bases from J, the junction kept 7 bases outside the gene matches. Per the germline V gene, CDR1 is SGHRS and CDR2 is YFSETQ. The CDR3 runs 16 residues.

The chain has TRBV19 and TRBJ1-3, with 8 nucleotides matching TRBD1. The length of the CDR3 is 15 residues. The V gene's germline CDR1 is LNHDA and CDR2 SQIVND (reference sequence). V lost 5 bases and J lost 0; bases outside the gene matches: 3. The CDR3 DNA sequence: TGTGCCAGTAGTCCAGGGGGCCTCTCTGGAAACACCATATATTTT. It encodes CASSPGGLSGNTIYF.

The chain combines TRBV4-1 with TRBJ2-7; D is perhaps TRBD2 (5 bases). Germline V gene data show CDR1 as MGHRA and CDR2 as YSYEKL. The CDR3 consists of 14 residues. Trimming took 2 bases from V and 8 from J, leaving 16 bases between them. CDR3: CASSQLPGFGKQYF. CDR3 DNA: TGCGCCAGCAGCCAACTACCGGGTTTCGGGAAGCAGTACTTC.

V and J are TRBV19 and TRBJ2-2, with 7 bases matching TRBD1. Germline values: CDR1 LNHDA, CDR2 SQIVND (reference sequence). The CDR3 loop spans 14 amino acids. V trimming: 4 bases; J trimming: 4 bases; junction bases outside the gene matches: 3. The CDR3 loop is CASSKGGPTGELFF. The DNA for the CDR3 is TGTGCCAGTAGTAAAGGGGGCCCCACCGGGGAGCTGTTTTTT.

This clone was observed at least ten times. This chain connects TRBV6-5 to TRBJ2-5; 8 nucleotides match TRBD1. Trimming at V came to 6 bases and at J to 5 bases, leaving 8 bases not matched to a gene. Germline CDR1 and CDR2: MNHEY and SVGAGI. The CDR3 has 14 residues. CDR3 coding DNA: TGTGCCAGCAGCCGGACAGGGCCTTGGGAGACCCAGTACTTC. The encoded protein is CASSRTGPWETQYF.

The genes are TRBV5-8 and TRBJ1-5; D is perhaps TRBD1 (6 bases). CDR1 and CDR2 from the germline V gene are SGHTS and YDEGEE. The CDR3 has 15 residues. V lost 4 bases, J lost 5 bases, and 16 bases lay in between. DNA of the CDR3: TGTGCCAGCAGCCCCTGGGGCAGGGGCGATCAGCCCCAGCATTTT. Translated: CASSPWGRGDQPQHF.

This clone was counted only a few times. The chain links TRBV2 to TRBJ1-4; D uncertain. From germline, CDR1 is SNHLY and CDR2 FYNNEI. The CDR3 length is 14 residues. Trimming took off 6 bases at V and 4 bases at J, with 12 bases between the two ends. CDR3 DNA sequence: TGTGCCAGCAGGGTTGGACTAGATAATGAAAAACTGTTTTTT. Its translation is CASRVGLDNEKLFF.

This clone appeared once. V and J are TRBV10-3 and TRBJ2-7, with 8 bases lining up with TRBD1. The germline V gene encodes CDR1 ENHRY and CDR2 SYGVKD. The CDR3 runs 13 residues. V lost 11 bases to trimming and J lost 4 bases; unmatched junction nucleotides: 10. The CDR3 bases are TGTGCCGCCGGACAGGGTTTGGAATACGAGCAGTACTTC. This codes for CAAGQGLEYEQYF.

This chain joins TRBV5-5 and TRBJ2-7; 9 bases agree with TRBD1. CDR1 is SGHKS, CDR2 YYEKEE, per germline (reference sequence). V shed 4 bases and J 0 bases; nucleotides not matched to a gene: 5. CDR3 length: 15 residues. The CDR3 region has the DNA TGTGCCAGCAGCGTACAGGGGGCCCGCTCCTACGAGCAGTACTTC. Its translation is CASSVQGARSYEQYF.

V gene TRBV5-1 combines with J gene TRBJ1-2, with TRBD1 identical over 7 bases. The germline V gene encodes CDR1 SGHRS and CDR2 YFSETQ. CDR3 length: 14 amino acids. After removal of 0 bases from V and 6 bases from J, the junction contained 5 bases not matched to a gene. This CDR3 reads CASSLETGLDGYTF. CDR3 in DNA: TGCGCCAGCAGCTTGGAGACAGGGTTGGATGGCTACACCTTC.

This chain uses TRBV2 with TRBJ1-5; D unclear. Germline V gives CDR1 SNHLY, CDR2 FYNNEI. The CDR3 contains 14 residues. Between the trimmed V and J ends, which lost 9 bases and 0 bases, there was a span of 12 bases. The chain's CDR3 is CARSTIDSNQPQHF. Written as DNA, the CDR3 is TGTGCCAGGAGTACCATAGATAGCAATCAGCCCCAGCATTTT.

The V gene is TRBV23-1, the J gene TRBJ2-2; the D gene is possibly TRBD1 (6 bases). TRBV23-1 is identified as an open reading frame with a role that is uncertain. V lost 4 bases and J 2 bases, leaving 29 bases between the germline ends. This CDR3 contains 21 residues. CDR3 protein: CASSPPPRGLIPTSNTGELFF. In DNA, the CDR3 is TGCGCCAGCAGTCCCCCACCGAGGGGGTTAATTCCCACTTCAAACACCGGGGAGCTGTTTTTT.

This clone was seen just once. The rearrangement links TRBV7-9 to TRBJ2-2; 9 nucleotides agree with TRBD2. V lost 4 bases and J lost 0; bases outside the gene matches: 3. CDR1 and CDR2 from the germline V gene are SEHNR and FQNEAQ (reference sequence). This CDR3 has 16 residues. Here the CDR3 DNA reads TGTGCCAGCAGCTATAGCGGGAGACCGAACACCGGGGAGCTGTTTTTT. Encoded protein: CASSYSGRPNTGELFF.

The chain carries TRBV6-1 and TRBJ1-6; TRBD1 matches at 7 bases. J was trimmed by 13 bases and V by 1 base; bases with no gene match: 7. CDR1 and CDR2 (germline): MNHNS, SASEGT. This CDR3 spans 14 amino acids. The CDR3 spells CASSEGTGRGPLHF. DNA of the CDR3: TGTGCCAGCAGTGAAGGAACAGGCAGGGGGCCCCTCCACTTT.

The DNA for the CDR3 is TGCGCCAGCAGCCACTTTGCAGCAACTAATGAAAAACTGTTTTTT. This gives the protein CASSHFAATNEKLFF. The rearrangement links TRBV4-1 to TRBJ1-4; D uncertain. Germline V gene data show CDR1 as MGHRA and CDR2 as YSYEKL. The V and J ends lost 3 bases and 0 bases respectively, with 8 bases between them. The length of the CDR3 is 15 residues.